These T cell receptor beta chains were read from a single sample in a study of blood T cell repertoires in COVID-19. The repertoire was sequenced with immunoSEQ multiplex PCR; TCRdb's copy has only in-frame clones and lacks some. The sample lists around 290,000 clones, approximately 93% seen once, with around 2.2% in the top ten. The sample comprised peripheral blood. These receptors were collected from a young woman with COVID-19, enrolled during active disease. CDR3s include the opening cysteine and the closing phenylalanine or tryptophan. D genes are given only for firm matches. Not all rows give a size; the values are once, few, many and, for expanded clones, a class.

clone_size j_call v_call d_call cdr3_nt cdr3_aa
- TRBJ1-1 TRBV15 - TGTGCCACCAGCAGAGCGCGGACTGAAGCTTTCTTT CATSRARTEAFF
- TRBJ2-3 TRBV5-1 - TGCGCCAGCAGCTTGATCCCGGTGCGGGCCTTAAGCACAGATACGCAGTATTTT CASSLIPVRALSTDTQYF
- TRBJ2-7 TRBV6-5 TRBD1 TGTGCCAGCAGACCTTACGGGACAGGGGGCCCCGAGCAGTACTTC CASRPYGTGGPEQYF
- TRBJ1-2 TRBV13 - TGTGCCAGCAGCGAACAGGGCCAAATGTATGGCTACACCTTC CASSEQGQMYGYTF
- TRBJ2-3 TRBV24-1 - TGTGCCACCAGTGATTCTAGCGTTAGCACAGATACGCAGTATTTT CATSDSSVSTDTQYF
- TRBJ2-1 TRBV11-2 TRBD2 TGTGCCAGCAGCTTAACGGGAGGGCCGTATGAGCAGTTCTTC CASSLTGGPYEQFF
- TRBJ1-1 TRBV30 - TGTGCCTGGAGTGCACAGCTGAACACTGAAGCTTTCTTT CAWSAQLNTEAFF
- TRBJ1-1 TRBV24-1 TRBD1 TGTGCCACCCGGAAATCCCGGGACAGGGTGCGGAACACTGAAGCTTTCTTT CATRKSRDRVRNTEAFF
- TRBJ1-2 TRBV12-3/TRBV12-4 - TGTGCCAGCAGTGAGACTCCAAACTATGGCTACACCTTC CASSETPNYGYTF
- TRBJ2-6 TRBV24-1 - TGTGCCACCAGTGATGCAGGCCCCGGGGCCAACGTCCTGACTTTC CATSDAGPGANVLTF
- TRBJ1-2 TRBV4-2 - TGTGCCAGCAGCCAAGAGTGGAAGCTAGGCTATGGCTACACCTTC CASSQEWKLGYGYTF
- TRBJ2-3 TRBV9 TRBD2 TGTGCCAGCAGCGTAGCCACCACTCCCTATACCGGGAGGGCTCACACAGATACGCAGTATTTT CASSVATTPYTGRAHTDTQYF
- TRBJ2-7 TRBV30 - TGTGCCTGGAGTCCAGGGACTGGGTACGAGCAGTACTTC CAWSPGTGYEQYF
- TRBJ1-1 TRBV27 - TGTGCCAGCAGTTTATATCCAGGGAACACTGAAGCTTTCTTT CASSLYPGNTEAFF
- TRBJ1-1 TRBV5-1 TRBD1 TGCGCCAGCAGCTACTCCGGGACAGCGAACACTGAAGCTTTCTTT CASSYSGTANTEAFF
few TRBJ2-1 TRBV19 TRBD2 TGTGCCAGTAGTATCGGGACTAGGTCAACCAATGAGCAGTTCTTC CASSIGTRSTNEQFF
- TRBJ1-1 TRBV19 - TGTGCCAGTAGTACAGGGGTCTACACTGAAGCTTTCTTT CASSTGVYTEAFF
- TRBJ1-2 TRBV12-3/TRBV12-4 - TGTGCCAGCAGGGAAGCAGGATATGGCTACACCTTC CASREAGYGYTF
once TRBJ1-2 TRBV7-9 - TGTGCCAGCAGCTTAGGGTGGGACATAAGAGCTAACTATGGCTACACCTTC CASSLGWDIRANYGYTF
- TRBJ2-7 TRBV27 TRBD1 TGTGCCAGCAGCTATAAAGGGGGCGCCTTCTACGAGCAGTACTTC CASSYKGGAFYEQYF
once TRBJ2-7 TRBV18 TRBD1 TGTGCCAGCTCACCTAGGACACCGGGACAGGGTTTCCACGAGCAGTACTTC CASSPRTPGQGFHEQYF
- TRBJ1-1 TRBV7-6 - TGTGCCAGCAGCTTAGTACTCAGGGGTTCTGAAGCTTTCTTT CASSLVLRGSEAFF
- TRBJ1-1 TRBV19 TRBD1 TGTGCCAGTAGTATCGGAGCCAGGGGGCTCCCGGAAGCTTTCTTT CASSIGARGLPEAFF
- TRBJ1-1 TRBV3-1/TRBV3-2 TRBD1 TGTGCCAGCAGCCTCGGATACCACAGGGGGACAGCTTTCTTT CASSLGYHRGTAFF
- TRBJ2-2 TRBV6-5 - TGTGCCAGCAGTTACTCAGATCTGGGGCAGCCCGGGGAGCTGTTTTTT CASSYSDLGQPGELFF
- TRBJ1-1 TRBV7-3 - TGTGCCAGCAGCTTAGGTGGCTCTCCAAATGAAGCTTTCTTT CASSLGGSPNEAFF
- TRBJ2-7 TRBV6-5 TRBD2 TGTGCCAGCAGTCTCGAGCGGGAGCCGTCCTACGAGCAGTACTTC CASSLEREPSYEQYF
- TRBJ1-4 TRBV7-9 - TGTGCCAGCAGCTCCTCTTGGGCCGAAAAACTGTTTTTT CASSSSWAEKLFF
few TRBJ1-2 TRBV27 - TGTGCCAGCAGTCCCGGGACACACTATGGCTACACCTTC CASSPGTHYGYTF
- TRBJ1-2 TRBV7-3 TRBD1 TGTGCCAGCAGCCCGCAGGGGGAGGCTAACTATGGCTACACCTTC CASSPQGEANYGYTF
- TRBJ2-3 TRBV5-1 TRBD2 TGCGCCAGCAGCGACGGACTAGCGACAGATACGCAGTATTTT CASSDGLATDTQYF
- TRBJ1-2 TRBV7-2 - TGTGCCAGCAGCTTAGGGTCGCGAGGGTATGGCTACACCTTC CASSLGSRGYGYTF